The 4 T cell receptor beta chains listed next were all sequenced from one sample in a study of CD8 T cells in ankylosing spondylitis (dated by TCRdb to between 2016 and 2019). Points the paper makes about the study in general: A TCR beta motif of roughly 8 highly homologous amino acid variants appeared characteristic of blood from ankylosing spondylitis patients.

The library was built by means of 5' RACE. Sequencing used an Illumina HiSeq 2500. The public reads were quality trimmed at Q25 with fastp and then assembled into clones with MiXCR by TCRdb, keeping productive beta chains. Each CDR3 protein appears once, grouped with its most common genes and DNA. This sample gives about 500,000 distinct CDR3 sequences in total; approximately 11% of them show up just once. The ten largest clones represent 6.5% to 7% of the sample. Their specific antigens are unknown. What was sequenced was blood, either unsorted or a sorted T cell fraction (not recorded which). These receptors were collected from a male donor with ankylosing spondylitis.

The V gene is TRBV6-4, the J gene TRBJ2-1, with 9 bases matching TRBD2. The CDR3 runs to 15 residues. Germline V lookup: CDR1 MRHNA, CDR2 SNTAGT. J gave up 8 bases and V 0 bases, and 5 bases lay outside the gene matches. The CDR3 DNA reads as TGTGCCAGCAGTGACTCGGGCGGGAGGGCAGATGAGCAGTTCTTC. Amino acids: CASSDSGGRADEQFF.

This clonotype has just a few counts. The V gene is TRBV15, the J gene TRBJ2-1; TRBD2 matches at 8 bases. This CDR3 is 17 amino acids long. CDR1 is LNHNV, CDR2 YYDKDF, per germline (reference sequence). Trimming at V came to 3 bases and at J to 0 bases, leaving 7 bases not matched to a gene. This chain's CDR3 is CATSSSLAASSYNEQFF. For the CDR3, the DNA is TGTGCCACCAGCAGTTCACTAGCGGCGAGCTCCTACAATGAGCAGTTCTTC.

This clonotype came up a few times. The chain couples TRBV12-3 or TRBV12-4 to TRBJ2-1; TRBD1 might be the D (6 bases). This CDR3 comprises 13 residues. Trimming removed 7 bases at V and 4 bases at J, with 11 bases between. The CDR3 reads CASIRQEYNEQFF. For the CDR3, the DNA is TGTGCCAGCATAAGACAGGAATACAATGAGCAGTTCTTC.

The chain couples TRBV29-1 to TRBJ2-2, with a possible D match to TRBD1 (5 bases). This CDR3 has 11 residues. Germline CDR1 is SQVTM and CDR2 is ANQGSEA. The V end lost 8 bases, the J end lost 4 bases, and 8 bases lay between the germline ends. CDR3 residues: CSFRVTGELFF. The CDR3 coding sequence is TGCAGCTTCAGGGTCACCGGGGAGCTGTTTTTT.